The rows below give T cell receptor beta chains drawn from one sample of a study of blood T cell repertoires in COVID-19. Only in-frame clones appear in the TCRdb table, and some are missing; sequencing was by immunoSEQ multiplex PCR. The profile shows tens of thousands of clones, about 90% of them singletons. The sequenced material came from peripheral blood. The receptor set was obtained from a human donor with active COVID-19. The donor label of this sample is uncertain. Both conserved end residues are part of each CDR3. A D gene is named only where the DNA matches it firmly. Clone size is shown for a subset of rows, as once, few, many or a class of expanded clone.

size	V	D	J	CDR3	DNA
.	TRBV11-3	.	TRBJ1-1	CASSLDITGVAFF	TGTGCCAGCAGCTTAGATATCACGGGGGTAGCTTTCTTT
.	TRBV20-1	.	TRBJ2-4	CSADRKNIQYF	TGCAGTGCCGACAGGAAAAACATTCAGTACTTC
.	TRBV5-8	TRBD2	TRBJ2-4	CASSLWGGNGKNIQYF	TGTGCCAGCAGCTTATGGGGGGGAAACGGCAAAAACATTCAGTACTTC
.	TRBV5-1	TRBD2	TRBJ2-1	CASSLLVAGGNEQFF	TGCGCCAGCAGCTTGTTGGTAGCGGGAGGTAATGAGCAGTTCTTC
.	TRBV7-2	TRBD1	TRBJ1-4	CASSWLGQEVEKLFF	TGTGCCAGCAGCTGGTTGGGACAGGAGGTTGAAAAACTGTTTTTT
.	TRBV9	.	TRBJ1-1	CASSVDNRENTEAFF	TGTGCCAGCAGCGTAGATAACAGAGAGAACACTGAAGCTTTCTTT
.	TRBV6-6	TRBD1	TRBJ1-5	CASRQGNQPQHF	TGTGCCAGCAGACAGGGGAATCAGCCCCAGCATTTT
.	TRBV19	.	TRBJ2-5	CASSISPTGPRETQYF	TGTGCCAGTAGTATTTCCCCTACAGGGCCCAGGGAGACCCAGTACTTC
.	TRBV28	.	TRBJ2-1	CASSPNSAPGNEQFF	TGTGCCAGCAGCCCCAATAGCGCCCCAGGCAATGAGCAGTTCTTC
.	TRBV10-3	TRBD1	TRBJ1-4	CAISRGQGLDEKLFF	TGTGCCATCAGCCGGGGACAGGGTCTAGATGAAAAACTGTTTTTT
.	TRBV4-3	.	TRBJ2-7	CASSQDHEQAYEQYF	TGCGCCAGCAGCCAAGACCACGAGCAGGCCTACGAGCAGTACTTC
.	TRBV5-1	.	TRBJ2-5	CASSTSRRGARETQYF	TGCGCCAGCAGCACCTCTCGCAGGGGGGCGAGAGAGACCCAGTACTTC
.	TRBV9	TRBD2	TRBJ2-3	CASSLGTSGRTDTQYF	TGTGCCAGCAGCCTCGGGACTAGCGGACGCACAGATACGCAGTATTTT
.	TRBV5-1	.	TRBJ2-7	CASSYAQGSYEQYF	TGCGCCAGCAGCTATGCCCAGGGCAGCTACGAGCAGTACTTC
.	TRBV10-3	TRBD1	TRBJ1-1	CAISETGGGGEAFF	TGTGCCATCAGCGAGACAGGGGGCGGTGGTGAAGCTTTCTTT
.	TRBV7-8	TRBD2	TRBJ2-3	CASSSGLAGSTDTQYF	TGTGCCAGCAGCTCCGGACTAGCGGGAAGCACAGATACGCAGTATTTT
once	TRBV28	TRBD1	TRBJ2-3	CASSTWGQELERGDTQYF	TGTGCCAGCAGTACTTGGGGACAGGAGCTCGAAAGGGGAGATACGCAGTATTTT
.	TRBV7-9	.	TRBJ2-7	CASSLRGPYEQYF	TGTGCCAGCAGCTTACGAGGCCCCTACGAGCAGTACTTC
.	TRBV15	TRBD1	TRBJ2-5	CATSRDQGARETQYF	TGTGCCACCAGCAGAGATCAGGGGGCGCGAGAGACCCAGTACTTC
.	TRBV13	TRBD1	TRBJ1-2	CASSPGTVYGYTF	TGTGCCAGCAGCCCCGGGACAGTCTATGGCTACACCTTC
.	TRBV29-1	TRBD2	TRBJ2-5	CSVSGTPETQYF	TGCAGCGTCAGCGGGACTCCAGAGACCCAGTACTTC
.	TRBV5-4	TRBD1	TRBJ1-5	CASSTGTDNQPQHF	TGTGCCAGCAGCACCGGGACAGACAATCAGCCCCAGCATTTT
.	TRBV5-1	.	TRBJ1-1	CASSRIGQNTEAFF	TGCGCCAGCAGCCGGATAGGACAGAACACTGAAGCTTTCTTT
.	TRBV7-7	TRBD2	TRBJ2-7	CASSLRSSGPYEQYF	TGTGCCAGCAGCTTAAGGTCTAGCGGGCCCTACGAGCAGTACTTC
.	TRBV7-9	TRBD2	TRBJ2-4	CASSSGLAETGRNIQYF	TGTGCCAGCAGCTCCGGACTAGCGGAGACCGGGAGAAACATTCAGTACTTC
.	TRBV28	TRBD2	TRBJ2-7	CASSRPGLGEYEQYF	TGTGCCAGCAGCCGTCCGGGACTAGGGGAGTACGAGCAGTACTTC
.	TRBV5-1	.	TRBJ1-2	CASSRGGGSDYGYTF	TGCGCCAGCAGCCGAGGCGGGGGGTCAGACTATGGCTACACCTTC
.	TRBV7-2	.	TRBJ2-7	CASSLWQAYEQYF	TGTGCCAGCAGCTTATGGCAGGCCTACGAGCAGTACTTC
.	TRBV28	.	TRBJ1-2	CASTIDRDYGYTF	TGTGCCAGTACTATCGACAGAGACTATGGCTACACCTTC
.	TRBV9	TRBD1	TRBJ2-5	CASSSRTGVETQYF	TGTGCCAGCAGCTCCCGGACAGGGGTGGAGACCCAGTACTTC
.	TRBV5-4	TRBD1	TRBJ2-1	CASSWDRGNEQFF	TGTGCCAGCAGCTGGGACAGGGGGAATGAGCAGTTCTTC
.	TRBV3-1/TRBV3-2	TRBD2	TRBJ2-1	CASSLTSGRGNEQFF	TGTGCCAGCAGCCTGACTAGCGGGAGAGGGAATGAGCAGTTCTTC
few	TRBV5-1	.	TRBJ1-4	CASSPGHGNEKLFF	TGCGCCAGCAGCCCGGGACACGGGAATGAAAAACTGTTTTTT
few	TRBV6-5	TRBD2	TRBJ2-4	CASSSRLAGDRDIQYF	TGTGCCAGCAGTTCCCGACTAGCGGGAGACCGGGACATTCAGTACTTC
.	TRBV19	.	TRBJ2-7	CASSIAGKAYEQYF	TGTGCCAGTAGTATAGCAGGGAAGGCCTACGAGCAGTACTTC
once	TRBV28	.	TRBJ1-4	CASSFQNEKLFF	TGTGCCAGCAGTTTCCAGAATGAAAAACTGTTTTTT
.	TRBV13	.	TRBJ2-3	CASSLGAGIRTDTQYF	TGTGCCAGCAGCTTAGGGGCAGGGATAAGGACAGATACGCAGTATTTT
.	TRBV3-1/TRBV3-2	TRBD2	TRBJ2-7	CASSPRQGTSVYEQYF	TGTGCCAGCAGCCCTCGCCAGGGGACTAGCGTCTACGAGCAGTACTTC
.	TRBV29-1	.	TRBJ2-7	CSVNLETRSEQYF	TGCAGCGTGAATCTCGAAACCAGGTCCGAGCAGTACTTC
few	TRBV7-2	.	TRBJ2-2	CASSLGGGSAGELFF	TGTGCCAGCAGCCTAGGAGGGGGTTCGGCCGGGGAGCTGTTTTTT
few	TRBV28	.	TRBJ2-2	CASRYYSSTGELFF	TGTGCCAGCAGGTATTATAGCTCCACCGGGGAGCTGTTTTTT
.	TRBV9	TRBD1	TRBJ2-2	CASSVVGNDRGRTDTGELFF	TGTGCCAGCAGCGTAGTGGGCAATGACAGGGGGCGGACGGACACCGGGGAGCTGTTTTTT
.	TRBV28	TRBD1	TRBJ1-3	CATQRRTGSNAGNTIYF	TGTGCCACCCAAAGACGGACAGGGAGTAATGCTGGAAACACCATATATTTT
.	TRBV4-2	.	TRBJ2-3	CASSQDHAGGIPDTQYF	TGTGCCAGCAGCCAAGATCACGCGGGTGGGATCCCAGATACGCAGTATTTT
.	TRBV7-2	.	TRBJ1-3	CASERGGSGNTIYF	TGTGCCAGCGAGAGGGGAGGCTCTGGAAACACCATATATTTT
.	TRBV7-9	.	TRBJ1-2	CASSPSGMGGYGYTF	TGTGCCAGCAGCCCCTCGGGGATGGGTGGCTATGGCTACACCTTC
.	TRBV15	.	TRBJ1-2	CATSGDSYGYTF	TGTGCCACCAGCGGCGACAGTTATGGCTACACCTTC
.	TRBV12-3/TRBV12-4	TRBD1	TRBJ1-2	CASSGTGPGGYTF	TGTGCCAGCAGTGGGACAGGGCCGGGTGGCTACACCTTC
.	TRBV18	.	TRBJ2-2	CASSPGTTGELFF	TGTGCCAGCTCACCAGGCACCACCGGGGAGCTGTTTTTT
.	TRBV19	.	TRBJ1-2	CASSMGNLANYGYTF	TGTGCCAGTAGTATGGGCAACCTGGCTAACTATGGCTACACCTTC
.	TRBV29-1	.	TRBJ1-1	CSVESFRQAFF	TGCAGCGTTGAGTCCTTTCGTCAAGCTTTCTTT
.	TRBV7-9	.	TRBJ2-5	CASSLVGEDGGETQYF	TGTGCCAGCAGCTTAGTGGGGGAGGATGGAGGGGAGACCCAGTACTTC
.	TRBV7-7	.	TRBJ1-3	CASSASTGFGNTIYF	TGTGCCAGCAGCGCATCCACAGGGTTTGGAAACACCATATATTTT
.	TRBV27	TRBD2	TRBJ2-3	CASSSPVVAGAIDTQYF	TGTGCCAGCAGTTCCCCCGTGGTCGCGGGAGCGATAGATACGCAGTATTTT
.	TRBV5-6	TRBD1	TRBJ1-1	CASSWGQMNTEAFF	TGTGCCAGCAGCTGGGGACAGATGAACACTGAAGCTTTCTTT